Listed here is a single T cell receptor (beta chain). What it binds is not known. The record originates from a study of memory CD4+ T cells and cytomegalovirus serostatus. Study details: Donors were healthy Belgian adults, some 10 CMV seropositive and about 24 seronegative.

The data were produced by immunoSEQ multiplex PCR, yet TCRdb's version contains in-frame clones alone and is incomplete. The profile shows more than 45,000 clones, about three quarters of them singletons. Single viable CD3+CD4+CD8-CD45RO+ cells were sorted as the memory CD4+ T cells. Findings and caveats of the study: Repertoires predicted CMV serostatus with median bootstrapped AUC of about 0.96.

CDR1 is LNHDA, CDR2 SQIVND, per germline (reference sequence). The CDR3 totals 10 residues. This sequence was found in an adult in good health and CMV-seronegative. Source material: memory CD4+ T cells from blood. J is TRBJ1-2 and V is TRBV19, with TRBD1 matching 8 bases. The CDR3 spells CPGGGYGYTF. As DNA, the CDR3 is TGTCCAGGGGGCGGGTATGGCTACACCTTC.